The next 12 T cell receptor beta chains were all read from a single sample in a study of control samples from healthy donors and cancer patients. Sequencing was performed with immunoSEQ multiplex PCR; in TCRdb, only in-frame clones are kept and a portion is missing. The table shows tens of thousands of clones, with about 87% occurring only once. The sample taken for sequencing was PBMCs. The origin of the receptors is a woman in her 50s with head and neck cancer.

This chain connects TRBV7-6 to TRBJ2-2; D might be TRBD1 (6 bases). Germline CDR1 is SGHVS and CDR2 is FNYEAQ. V was pared by 2 bases and J by 0 bases, with 10 bases between. The CDR3 has 16 amino acids. CDR3 in amino acids: CASSLRSGANTGELFF. The CDR3 coding sequence is TGTGCCAGCAGCTTAAGGTCAGGGGCGAACACCGGGGAGCTGTTTTTT.

The chain recombines TRBV28 with TRBJ2-2, with D perhaps matching TRBD1 or TRBD2 (5 bases each). V gave up 3 bases and J gave up 3 bases, with 14 bases separating them. CDR1 is MDHEN and CDR2 is SYDVKM in the germline V gene. The CDR3 spans 16 residues. The CDR3 DNA reads as TGTGCCAGCAGTTTCCGAGGGGCAGGGTACACCGGGGAGCTGTTTTTT. This encodes CASSFRGAGYTGELFF.

This sequence joins TRBV5-1 and TRBJ1-3, with D perhaps TRBD1 (5 bases). From germline, CDR1 is SGHRS and CDR2 YFSETQ. This CDR3 spans 14 amino acids. The germline V and J ends were trimmed by 0 bases and 2 bases, with 6 bases remaining between them. The CDR3 bases are TGCGCCAGCAGCTTGGCGGGGGCTGGAAACACCATATATTTT. Translated, it gives CASSLAGAGNTIYF. Looking up the rest from reference TRBV5-1 and TRBJ1-3 gives the full variable domain: KAGVTQTPRYLIKTRGQQVTLSCSPISGHRSVSWYQQTPGQGLQFLFEYFSETQRNKGNFPGRFSGRQFSNSRSEMNVSTLELGDSALYLCASSLAGAGNTIYFGEGSWLTVV.

This chain joins TRBV18 and TRBJ1-1; D is perhaps TRBD1 (6 bases). This CDR3 contains 17 residues. Germline V gene lookup returns CDR1 KGHSH and CDR2 LQKENI. V lost 0 bases to trimming and J lost 0 bases, with 14 bases between them. The DNA for the CDR3 is TGTGCCAGCTCACCACCGCGAGAAAGGACAGTGAACACTGAAGCTTTCTTT. It translates to CASSPPRERTVNTEAFF.

The V gene is TRBV6-5, the J gene TRBJ1-2, with 7 bases that match TRBD1. The CDR3 loop spans 14 amino acids. The germline CDR1 and CDR2 sequences are MNHEY and SVGAGI. Unmatched junction bases numbered 7, after V lost 6 bases and J lost 3 bases. This CDR3 is CASRQGWVDYGYTF. CDR3 bases: TGTGCCAGCAGACAGGGGTGGGTCGACTATGGCTACACCTTC.

This clone occurred once. This chain connects TRBV7-2 to TRBJ2-6, with D possibly matching TRBD1 (6 bases). Between the trimmed V and J ends, which lost 1 base and 2 bases, there was a span of 15 bases. The germline CDR1 and CDR2 sequences are SGHTA and FQGNSA. This CDR3 is built from 18 residues. The CDR3 DNA is TGTGCCAGCAGCTTAGTAGGGGCAGGGGCGGCTGGGGCCAACGTCCTGACTTTC. Protein product: CASSLVGAGAAGANVLTF.

The chain employs TRBV6-5 and TRBJ1-2; D is perhaps TRBD1 (5 bases). The CDR3 consists of 15 residues. From germline, CDR1 is MNHEY and CDR2 SVGAGI. V lost 2 bases to trimming and J lost 1 base, with 11 bases between them. The CDR3 protein is CASSYGGKDNYGYTF. For the CDR3, the DNA is TGTGCCAGCAGTTACGGGGGGAAGGATAACTATGGCTACACCTTC.

The gene calls are TRBV10-3 and TRBJ2-1, with TRBD2 as a possible D gene (5 bases). The CDR3 loop spans 13 amino acids. Between the trimmed V and J ends, which lost 6 bases and 2 bases, there was a span of 8 bases. In germline, CDR1 is ENHRY, CDR2 SYGVKD. CDR3: CAISGNPYNEQFF. The CDR3 DNA follows: TGTGCCATCAGCGGGAACCCCTACAATGAGCAGTTCTTC.

The chain carries TRBV5-1 and TRBJ2-1; a weak D match, TRBD1 (5 bases). The V gene's germline CDR1 is SGHRS and CDR2 YFSETQ. The CDR3 consists of 15 residues. V was trimmed by 0 bases and J by 3 bases, leaving 10 bases between them. CDR3 sequence (DNA): TGCGCCAGCAGCTTGGGAGACAGCGACTACAATGAGCAGTTCTTC. This encodes CASSLGDSDYNEQFF.

The chain has TRBV19 and TRBJ1-5; 12 bases match TRBD1. The germline V gene has CDR1 LNHDA and CDR2 SQIVND (reference sequence). The junction had 7 bases not matched to a gene; V was cut back by 3 bases and J by 7 bases. The CDR3 is made up of 16 amino acids. The CDR3 bases are TGTGCCAGTAGTATCCCGGGACAGGGGGCAAGACAGCCCCAGCATTTT. Its translation: CASSIPGQGARQPQHF.

The chain links TRBV7-2 to TRBJ1-3; TRBD1 matches at 12 bases. Germline V gives CDR1 SGHTA, CDR2 FQGNSA. The junction had 4 bases not matched to a gene; V was cut back by 0 bases and J by 1 base. The CDR3 runs 18 residues. CDR3 in amino acids: CASSLAGTGGVSGNTIYF. The CDR3 DNA sequence: TGTGCCAGCAGCTTAGCAGGGACAGGGGGCGTATCTGGAAACACCATATATTTT.

This chain links TRBV3-1 (or the pseudogene TRBV3-2) with TRBJ1-5; no clear D. The V end was cut by 0 bases, the J end by 4 bases, with 7 bases between. Per germline, CDR1 LGHDT and CDR2 YNNKEL (reference sequence). The CDR3 extends over 14 amino acids. CDR3 amino acids: CASSQDIVNQPQHF. The CDR3 DNA reads as TGTGCCAGCAGCCAAGATATCGTAAATCAGCCCCAGCATTTT.